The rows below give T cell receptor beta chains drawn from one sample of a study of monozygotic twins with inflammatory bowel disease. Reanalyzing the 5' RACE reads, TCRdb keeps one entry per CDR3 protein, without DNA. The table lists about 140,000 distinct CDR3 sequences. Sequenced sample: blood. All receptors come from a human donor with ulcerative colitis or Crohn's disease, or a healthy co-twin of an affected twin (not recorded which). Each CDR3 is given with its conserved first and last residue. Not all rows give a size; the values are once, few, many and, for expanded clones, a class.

CASSSTGGGSTEAFF	TRBV5-6	TRBJ1-1	NA
CASSLVGPSYEQYF	TRBV5-6	TRBJ2-7	NA
CASSFRTDSYEQYF	TRBV5-1	TRBJ2-7	NA
CSAGGQGRSPVFSYGYTF	TRBV20-1	TRBJ1-2	NA
CASSPSGGNQPQHF	TRBV12-3/TRBV12-4	TRBJ1-5	NA
CASSFVNRGYNEQFF	TRBV11-2	TRBJ2-1	NA
CASTGGGRIQHF	TRBV6-6	TRBJ1-5	medium-sized
CAIRDGTDSYEQYF	TRBV10-3	TRBJ2-7	NA
CASSSPGTREFF	TRBV5-1	TRBJ2-1	NA
CASSFPDRLRTEAFF	TRBV6-2/TRBV6-3	TRBJ1-1	NA
CASSFRGTGELFF	TRBV13	TRBJ2-2	NA